The 18 T cell receptor beta chains reported below all come from one sample, sequenced in a study of blood T cell repertoires in COVID-19. Clones were sequenced by immunoSEQ multiplex PCR, and TCRdb holds only the in-frame ones, with some missing. The sample lists approximately 70,000 clones; approximately 89% were seen once. Input material: peripheral blood. The receptors were gathered from a woman aged 55-70 years with active COVID-19.

The chain carries TRBV29-1 and TRBJ1-1, with D perhaps TRBD1 (6 bases). The germline gives CDR1 SQVTM, CDR2 ANQGSEA. The length of the CDR3 is 13 residues. The V end lost 5 bases, the J end lost 0 bases, and 10 bases lay between the germline ends. The CDR3 sequence is CSVFTGLNTEAFF. The CDR3 DNA sequence: TGCAGCGTTTTCACAGGGTTGAACACTGAAGCTTTCTTT.

This chain uses TRBV30 with TRBJ2-3; the match to TRBD2 covers 7 bases. The CDR3 has 17 amino acids. The V segment lost 2 bases and the J segment 4 bases; nucleotides outside the gene matches: 15. From germline, CDR1 is GTSNPN and CDR2 SVGIG (reference sequence). CDR3 protein: CAWSTPAGPTRPDTQYF. The DNA of the CDR3 is TGTGCCTGGAGTACACCAGCGGGACCGACAAGGCCAGATACGCAGTATTTT.

This chain uses TRBV5-1 with TRBJ2-1; D gene unclear. The V end lost 0 bases, the J end lost 5 bases, and 9 bases lay between the germline ends. From germline, CDR1 is SGHRS and CDR2 YFSETQ. The CDR3 has 14 residues. This CDR3 reads CASSLVSTDNEQFF. CDR3 in DNA: TGCGCCAGCAGCTTGGTAAGCACGGACAATGAGCAGTTCTTC.

For this clone: This sample includes further DNA sequences coding for the same CDR3. The genes are TRBV5-1 and TRBJ2-1; TRBD2 agrees at 11 bases. The V gene's germline CDR1 is SGHRS and CDR2 YFSETQ. This CDR3 has 16 residues. The V and J ends lost 1 base and 1 base, in that order; junction bases with no gene match: 1. The CDR3 coding sequence is TGCGCCAGCAGCTTGACTAGCGGGAGTTCCTACAATGAGCAGTTCTTC. Encoded protein: CASSLTSGSSYNEQFF.

This rearrangement joins TRBV7-9 to TRBJ1-2; possibly TRBD1 for D (5 bases). The germline V gene encodes CDR1 SEHNR and CDR2 FQNEAQ (reference sequence). The CDR3 covers 13 residues. V lost 3 bases to trimming and J lost 8 bases, with 13 bases between them. In DNA form, the CDR3 reads TGTGCCAGCAGCTTTGACAGCCCTAGGGGCTACACCTTC. Its translation: CASSFDSPRGYTF. Drawing the rest from reference TRBV7-9 and TRBJ1-2, the complete variable domain is DTGVSQNPRHKITKRGQNVTFRCDPISEHNRLYWYRQTLGQGPEFLTYFQNEAQLEKSRLLSDRFSAERPKGSFSTLEIQRTEQGDSAMYLCASSFDSPRGYTFGSGTRLTVV.

This clone appeared once. The J gene is TRBJ1-2, the V gene TRBV6-5; 10 positions match TRBD1. This CDR3 spans 15 amino acids. V shed 7 bases and J 8 bases; nucleotides not matched to a gene: 13. Per the germline V gene, CDR1 is MNHEY and CDR2 is SVGAGI. The CDR3 nucleotides read TGTGCCAGCATTTATCCGGGACAGGGGCCCGACGGCTACACCTTC. Encoded protein: CASIYPGQGPDGYTF.

This clone was counted once. The chain is built from TRBV25-1 and TRBJ2-1; D remains ambiguous. The germline V gene has CDR1 MGHDK and CDR2 SYGVNS. This CDR3 is 15 amino acids long. V was pared by 4 bases and J by 0 bases, with 10 bases between. Here the CDR3 DNA reads TGTGCCAGCAGTGCGGGTATGAGCTCCTACAATGAGCAGTTCTTC. This gives the protein CASSAGMSSYNEQFF.

This clone was seen at least ten times. The chain combines TRBV19 with TRBJ1-1; a possible D gene is TRBD1 (5 bases). Germline CDR1 LNHDA, CDR2 SQIVND (reference sequence). CDR3 length: 17 residues. V lost 3 bases and J 0 bases, leaving 17 bases between the germline ends. The CDR3 loop reads CASSITKRGVMNTEAFF. CDR3 DNA sequence: TGTGCCAGTAGTATCACAAAACGGGGGGTCATGAACACTGAAGCTTTCTTT.

The chain uses TRBV5-1 and TRBJ2-3; D is perhaps TRBD2 (6 bases). CDR1 and CDR2 from the germline V gene are SGHRS and YFSETQ. Trimming removed 4 bases at V and 2 bases at J, with 14 bases between. CDR3 length equals 15 residues. The CDR3 region has the DNA TGCGCCAGCAGCCTGCGGGGCAGGGACACAGATACGCAGTATTTT. Amino acid sequence: CASSLRGRDTDTQYF.

Only one count was recorded for this clone. The rearrangement links TRBV11-3 to TRBJ1-2; a possible D gene is TRBD1 (5 bases). The V end was cut by 1 base, the J end by 4 bases, with 13 bases between. CDR3 length equals 15 residues. Germline CDR1 SGHNT, CDR2 YENEEA. The CDR3 nucleotides are TGTGCCAGCAGCTTAGTAATTGGAGGGGTCTATGGCTACACCTTC. This translates into CASSLVIGGVYGYTF.

The genes are TRBV7-9 and TRBJ2-5; the D is unclear. The CDR3 spans 14 residues. In germline, CDR1 is SEHNR, CDR2 FQNEAQ (reference sequence). V dropped 5 bases and J dropped 4 bases, with 14 bases sitting between them. CDR3 sequence (DNA): TGTGCCAGCAGCCTCGCCAAGCCAGGAGAGACCCAGTACTTC. It encodes CASSLAKPGETQYF.

The V call is TRBV7-9, the J call TRBJ2-7; TRBD1 matches 8 bases. Germline V gene sequence: CDR1 SEHNR, CDR2 FQNEAQ (reference sequence). V trimming: 4 bases; J trimming: 6 bases; junction bases outside the gene matches: 2. The CDR3 totals 12 residues. CDR3 sequence reads: CASSSDRGEQYF. The DNA of the CDR3 is TGTGCCAGCAGCTCAGACAGGGGCGAGCAGTACTTC.

This CDR3 reads CASSPRIGAAGNTIYF. Written as DNA, the CDR3 is TGCGCCAGCAGCCCCAGAATAGGGGCGGCAGGAAACACCATATATTTT. The V gene is TRBV4-1, the J gene TRBJ1-3; maybe TRBD1 (5 bases). Trimming pared 4 bases from V and 4 bases from J, leaving 17 bases between. From germline, CDR1 is MGHRA and CDR2 YSYEKL. The CDR3 is 16 amino acids.

The genes are TRBV7-2 and TRBJ2-5; D unresolved. The CDR3 is made up of 13 amino acids. CDR1 SGHTA and CDR2 FQGNSA come from the germline V gene. V was clipped by 1 base and J by 5 bases, with 8 bases between them. The CDR3 DNA sequence: TGTGCCAGCAGCTTAGTGAGGATGGAGACCCAGTACTTC. Protein sequence: CASSLVRMETQYF.

The V and J genes are TRBV27 and TRBJ2-1; tentative D call: TRBD2 (6 bases). The germline V and J ends were trimmed by 8 bases and 8 bases, with 16 bases remaining between them. This CDR3 is built from 13 residues. Per germline, CDR1 MNHEY and CDR2 SMNVEV (reference sequence). CDR3: CASGPGDGHEQFF. DNA of the CDR3: TGTGCCAGCGGACCGGGAGATGGCCATGAGCAGTTCTTC.

The CDR3 loop is CASSLFRTNRQYF. The DNA of the CDR3 is TGTGCCAGCAGTTTATTTAGGACTAATCGTCAGTACTTC. The chain joins TRBV28 to TRBJ2-5; D perhaps matches TRBD2 (6 bases). The CDR3 has 13 residues. Deletions cut 1 base from V and 11 bases from J, with 14 bases between. Germline loops: CDR1 MDHEN, CDR2 SYDVKM.

This chain links TRBV7-9 with TRBJ2-4; 11 nucleotides line up with TRBD2. V dropped 5 bases and J dropped 2; count of bases not matched to a gene: 11. CDR1 and CDR2 from the germline V gene are SEHNR and FQNEAQ (reference sequence). The CDR3 runs 18 residues. CDR3 DNA: TGTGCCAGCAGCAAACTTAGCGGGAGGGGAGGGACCAAAAACATTCAGTACTTC. Its translation: CASSKLSGRGGTKNIQYF.

This chain connects TRBV5-6 to TRBJ2-2, with 14 positions matching TRBD2. This CDR3 has 19 residues. Trimming took 4 bases from V and 6 from J; bases not matched to a gene: 14. CDR1 SGHDT and CDR2 YYEEEE come from the germline V gene. Here the CDR3 DNA reads TGTGCCAGCAGCCGACTAGCGGGAGGGCCCTTTTTAAATGCCGGGGAGCTGTTTTTT. Translating it yields CASSRLAGGPFLNAGELFF. Full variable domain (outside the CDR3, taken from reference TRBV5-6 and TRBJ2-2): DAGVTQSPTHLIKTRGQQVTLRCSPKSGHDTVSWYQQALGQGPQFIFQYYEEEERQRGNFPDRFSGHQFPNYSSELNVNALLLGDSALYLCASSRLAGGPFLNAGELFFGEGSRLTVL.